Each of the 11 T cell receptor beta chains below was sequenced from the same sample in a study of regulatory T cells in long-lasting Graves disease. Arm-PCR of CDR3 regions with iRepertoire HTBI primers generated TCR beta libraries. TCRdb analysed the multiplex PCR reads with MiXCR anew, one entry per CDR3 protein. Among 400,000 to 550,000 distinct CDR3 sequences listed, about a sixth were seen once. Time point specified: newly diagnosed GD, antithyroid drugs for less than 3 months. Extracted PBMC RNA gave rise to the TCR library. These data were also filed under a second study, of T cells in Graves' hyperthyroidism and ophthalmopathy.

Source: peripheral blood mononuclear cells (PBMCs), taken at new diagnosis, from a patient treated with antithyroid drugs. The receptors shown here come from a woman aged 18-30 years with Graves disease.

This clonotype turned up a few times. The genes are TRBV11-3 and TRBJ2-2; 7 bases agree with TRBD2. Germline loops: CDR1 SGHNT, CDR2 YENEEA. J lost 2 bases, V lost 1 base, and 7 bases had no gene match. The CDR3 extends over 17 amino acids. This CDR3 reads CASSLVLAGDNTGELFF. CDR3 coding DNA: TGTGCCAGCAGCTTAGTATTGGCGGGAGATAACACCGGGGAGCTGTTTTTT.

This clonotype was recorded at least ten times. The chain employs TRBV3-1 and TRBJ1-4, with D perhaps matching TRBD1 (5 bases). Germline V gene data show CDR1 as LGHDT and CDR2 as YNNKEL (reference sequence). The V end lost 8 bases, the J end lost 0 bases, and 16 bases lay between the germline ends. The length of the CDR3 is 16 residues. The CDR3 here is CASGFSGRATNEKLFF. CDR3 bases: TGTGCCAGCGGGTTTTCGGGACGGGCAACTAATGAAAAACTGTTTTTT. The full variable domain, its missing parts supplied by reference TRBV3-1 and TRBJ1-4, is DTAVSQTPKYLVTQMGNDKSIKCEQNLGHDTMYWYKQDSKKFLKIMFSYNNKELIINETVPNRFSPKSPDKAHLNLHINSLELGDSAVYFCASGFSGRATNEKLFFGSGTQLSVL.

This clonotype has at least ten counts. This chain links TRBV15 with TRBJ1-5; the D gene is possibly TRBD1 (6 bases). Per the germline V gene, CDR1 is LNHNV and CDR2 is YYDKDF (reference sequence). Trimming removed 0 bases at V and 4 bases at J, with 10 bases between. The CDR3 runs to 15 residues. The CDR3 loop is CATSRDPQGNQPQHF. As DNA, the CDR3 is TGTGCCACCAGCAGAGACCCCCAGGGGAATCAGCCCCAGCATTTT.

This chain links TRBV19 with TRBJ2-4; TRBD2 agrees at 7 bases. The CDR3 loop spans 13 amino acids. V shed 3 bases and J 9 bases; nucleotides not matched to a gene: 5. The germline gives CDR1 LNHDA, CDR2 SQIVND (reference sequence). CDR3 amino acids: CASSMGRGSIQYF. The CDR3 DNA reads TGTGCCAGTAGTATGGGGAGGGGTAGCATTCAGTACTTC.

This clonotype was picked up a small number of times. CDR3 region: CASSPPPGLASITQYF. CDR3 coding DNA: TGTGCCAGCTCACCACCTCCGGGACTAGCGTCCATTACGCAGTATTTT. V is TRBV18 and J is TRBJ2-3; 10 positions agree with TRBD2. The CDR3 has 16 amino acids. Germline CDR1 reads KGHSH; CDR2 reads LQKENI. J lost 8 bases, V lost 0 bases, and 8 bases had no gene match.

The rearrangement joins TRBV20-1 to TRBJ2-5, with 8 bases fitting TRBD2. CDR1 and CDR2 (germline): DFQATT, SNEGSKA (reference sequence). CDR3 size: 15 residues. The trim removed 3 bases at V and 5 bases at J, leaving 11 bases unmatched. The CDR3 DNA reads TGCAGTGCTAGCGGGAGGGCCTGGGTGGGGGAGACCCAGTACTTC. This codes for CSASGRAWVGETQYF.

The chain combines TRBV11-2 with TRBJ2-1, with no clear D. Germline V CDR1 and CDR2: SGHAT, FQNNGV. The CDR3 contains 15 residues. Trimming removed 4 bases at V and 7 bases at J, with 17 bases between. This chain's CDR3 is CASSSRLTAWNEQFF. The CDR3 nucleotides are TGTGCCAGCAGCTCACGACTGACGGCGTGGAATGAGCAGTTCTTC.

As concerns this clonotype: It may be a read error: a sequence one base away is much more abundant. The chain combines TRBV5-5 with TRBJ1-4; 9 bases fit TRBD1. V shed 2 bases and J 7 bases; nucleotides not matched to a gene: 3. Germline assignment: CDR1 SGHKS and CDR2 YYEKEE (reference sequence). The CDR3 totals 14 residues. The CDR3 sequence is CASSLDRGSEKLFF. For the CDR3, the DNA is TGTGCCAGCAGCTTAGACAGGGGGAGTGAAAAACTGTTTTTT.

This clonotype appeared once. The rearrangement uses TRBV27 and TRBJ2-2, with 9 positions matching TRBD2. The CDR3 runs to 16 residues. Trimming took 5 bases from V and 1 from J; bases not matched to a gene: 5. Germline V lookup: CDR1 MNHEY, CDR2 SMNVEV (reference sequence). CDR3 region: CASSPRTSVNTGELFF. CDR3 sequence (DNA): TGTGCCAGCAGTCCACGGACTAGCGTGAACACCGGGGAGCTGTTTTTT.

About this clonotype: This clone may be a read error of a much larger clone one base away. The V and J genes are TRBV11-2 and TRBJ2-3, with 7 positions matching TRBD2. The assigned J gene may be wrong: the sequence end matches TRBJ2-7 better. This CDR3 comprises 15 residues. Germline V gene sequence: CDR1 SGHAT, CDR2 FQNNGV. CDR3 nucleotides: TGTGCCAGCAGCCCCATCGGGGACGGGGGGAGCGAGCAGTACTTC. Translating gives CASSPIGDGGSEQYF.

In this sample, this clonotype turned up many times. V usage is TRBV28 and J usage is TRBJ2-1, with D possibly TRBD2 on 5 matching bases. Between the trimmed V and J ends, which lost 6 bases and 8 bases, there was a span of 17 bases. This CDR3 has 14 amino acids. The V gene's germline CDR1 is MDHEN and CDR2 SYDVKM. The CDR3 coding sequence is TGTGCCAGCAGCCCCCTTTCGGGGTCGGATGAGCAGTTCTTC. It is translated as CASSPLSGSDEQFF. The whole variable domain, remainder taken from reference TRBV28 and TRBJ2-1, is DVKVTQSSRYLVKRTGEKVFLECVQDMDHENMFWYRQDPGLGLRLIYFSYDVKMKEKGDIPEGYSVSREKKERFSLILESASTNQTSMYLCASSPLSGSDEQFFGPGTRLTVL.